This T cell receptor (beta chain) was captured by sequencing in a study of blood T cell repertoires in COVID-19. Overall study context: From the United States, Italy and Spain came samples of acute and convalescent COVID-19.

Per the original data handling: Estimation of nucleated cell counts was performed using reference gene primer amplification. TCRdb's table, derived via immunoSEQ multiplex PCR, lists solely in-frame clones and lacks some. That table is the source of V, J and clone size, and D and trimming were worked out from the DNA. The sample contains some 73,000 clones, 65% to 90% of which appear only once. The CDR3 has 14 amino acids. V shed 7 bases, J shed 4 bases, and the junction held 4 bases outside the gene matches. Germline values: CDR1 SNHLY, CDR2 FYNNEI. During active infection, Seattle patients enrolled and were then monitored through disease.

This sequence was found in a man aged 80 or over with COVID-19, enrolled during active disease. The gene calls are TRBV2 and TRBJ2-1; the match to TRBD1 covers 10 bases. The sample consisted of peripheral blood. This chain's CDR3 is CASKRDRGYNEQFF. The CDR3 nucleotides read TGTGCCAGCAAAAGGGACAGGGGTTACAATGAGCAGTTCTTC.